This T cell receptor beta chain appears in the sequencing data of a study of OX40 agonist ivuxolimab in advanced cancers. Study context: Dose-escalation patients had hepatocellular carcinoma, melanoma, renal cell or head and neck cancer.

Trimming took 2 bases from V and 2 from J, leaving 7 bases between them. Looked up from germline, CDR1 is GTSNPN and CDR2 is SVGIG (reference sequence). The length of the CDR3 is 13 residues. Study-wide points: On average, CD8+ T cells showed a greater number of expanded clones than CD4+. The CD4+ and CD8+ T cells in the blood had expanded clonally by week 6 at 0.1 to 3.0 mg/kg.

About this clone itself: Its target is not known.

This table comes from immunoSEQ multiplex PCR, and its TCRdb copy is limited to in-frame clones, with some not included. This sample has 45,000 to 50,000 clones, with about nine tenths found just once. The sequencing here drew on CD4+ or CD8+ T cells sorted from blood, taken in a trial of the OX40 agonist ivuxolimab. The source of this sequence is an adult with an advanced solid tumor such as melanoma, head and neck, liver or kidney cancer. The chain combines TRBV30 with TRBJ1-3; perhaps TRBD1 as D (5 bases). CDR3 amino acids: CAWSQGAGNTIYF. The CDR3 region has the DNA TGTGCCTGGAGTCAGGGTGCTGGAAACACCATATATTTT.